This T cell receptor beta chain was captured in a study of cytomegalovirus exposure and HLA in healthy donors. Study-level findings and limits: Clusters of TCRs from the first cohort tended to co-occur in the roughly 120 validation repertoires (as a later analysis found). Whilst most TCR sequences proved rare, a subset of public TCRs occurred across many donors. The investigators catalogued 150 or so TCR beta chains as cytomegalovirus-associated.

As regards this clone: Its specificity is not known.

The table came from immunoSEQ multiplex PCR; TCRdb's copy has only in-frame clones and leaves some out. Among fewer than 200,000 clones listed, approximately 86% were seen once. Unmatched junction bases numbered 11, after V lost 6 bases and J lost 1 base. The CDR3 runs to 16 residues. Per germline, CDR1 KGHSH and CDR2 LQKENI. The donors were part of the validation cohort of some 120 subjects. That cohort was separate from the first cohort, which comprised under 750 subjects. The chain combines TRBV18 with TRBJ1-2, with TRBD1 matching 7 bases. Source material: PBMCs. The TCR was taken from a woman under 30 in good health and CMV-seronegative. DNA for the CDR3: TGTGCCAGCTCTTCCGGGGACAGAAGTAGTAACTATGGCTACACCTTC. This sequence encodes CASSSGDRSSNYGYTF.